Listed below are T cell receptor beta chains from one sample, sequenced in a study of blood T cell repertoires in COVID-19. Generated by immunoSEQ multiplex PCR, the TCRdb table keeps only in-frame clones and is missing some. The data show approximately 140,000 clones, roughly 80% seen once. The sequencing input was PBMCs or T cells enriched from blood (not recorded which). The receptors were sampled from a man aged 40-55 years with acute COVID-19. Both conserved end residues are trimmed from each CDR3. Each record gives: J gene, V gene, CDR3 protein.

TRBJ1-3 | TRBV6-5 | ASSHDSFSGNTIY
TRBJ1-2 | TRBV9 | ASSASPGDYGYT
TRBJ2-2 | TRBV7-3 | ASSHGTGDTGELF
TRBJ2-1 | TRBV7-2 | ASSLGGSFMQF
TRBJ1-4 | TRBV5-1 | ASSPGTGGGTNEKLF
TRBJ1-3 | TRBV5-4 | AGHRGGAEGNTIY
TRBJ2-2 | TRBV30 | AWTGQPTGELF
TRBJ1-5 | TRBV12-5 | ASGLGGQPQH
TRBJ2-5 | TRBV18 | ASSPSREETQY
TRBJ1-4 | TRBV6-6 | ASSRGRGRSNEKLF
TRBJ2-5 | TRBV27 | ASSLRLAGPQTQY
TRBJ1-1 | TRBV3-1/TRBV3-2 | ASSHRTAEAF
TRBJ1-4 | TRBV5-5 | ASSFLQVATNEKLF
TRBJ2-2 | TRBV6-5 | ASSLNTGELF
TRBJ2-7 | TRBV6-5 | ASSYSGGGEQY
TRBJ2-2 | TRBV28 | ASSLVGQGVPNTGELF
TRBJ2-3 | TRBV3-1/TRBV3-2 | ASSLLGGDTQY
TRBJ1-2 | TRBV19 | ASSIEGRAGGYT
TRBJ1-2 | TRBV6-1 | ASSETTGVVYGYT
TRBJ1-2 | TRBV10-3 | AISESLTNYGYT